This TCR beta chain was sequenced in a study of cytomegalovirus exposure and HLA in healthy donors. Primers: 60 Vbeta forward and 13 Jbeta reverse. The data were produced by immunoSEQ multiplex PCR, yet TCRdb's version contains in-frame clones alone and is incomplete. The table shows some 120,000 clones, with 70% to 85% occurring only once. Trimming removed 5 bases from V and 5 bases from J; junction bases left unmatched: 7. The length of the CDR3 is 14 residues. The germline CDR1 and CDR2 sequences are SGHTA and FQGNSA. The sequence was collected from a man between 18 and 29 years old in good health and CMV-seronegative. The rearrangement links TRBV7-2 to TRBJ1-1; 8 nucleotides align to TRBD1. The sample taken for sequencing was PBMCs. The CDR3 DNA is TGTGCCAGCAGCCTAAGACAGGGGTGGACTGAAGCTTTCTTT. It specifies CASSLRQGWTEAFF.